Here is one T cell receptor (beta chain) with its context. The antigen is not known. The sample comes from a study of vaccination effects on CD4 cells after COVID-19. Points from the study as a whole: Common cold coronaviruses were cross-recognized by only 1 of 255 vaccine-induced clones in healthy vaccinees.

Here immunoSEQ multiplex PCR was the method, and the copy in TCRdb shows in-frame clones only, minus some. Of about 70,000 clones listed, approximately 80% are singletons. Viral peptide pool expansion of antigen-specific CD4+ T cells preceded sequencing in the ViraFEST assay. Upon completion of 10 days in culture, CD4+ T cells were isolated. Neither prior SARS-CoV-2 infection nor positive nucleocapsid antibodies were present in the vaccine recipients. For each well, 1.5 million to 2 million PBMC were cultured with 8 to 10 IU/ml IL-2 and roughly 9.2 ug/ml peptides. The authors exchanged half the medium for IL-2 medium on days 3 and 7. The CDR3 sequence is 15 residues long. V was clipped by 1 base and J by 6 bases; unmatched bases: 4. The germline V gene has CDR1 SGHNT and CDR2 YENEEA.

The starting material was CD4+ T cells from PBMCs cultured with SARS-CoV-2 spike peptides, obtained before COVID-19 vaccination. This clonotype was sampled from a human donor who received a COVID-19 vaccine. The chain is built from TRBV11-3 and TRBJ2-1, with TRBD1 identical over 9 bases. This CDR3 is CASSLGGTGRNEQFF. CDR3 in DNA: TGTGCCAGCAGCTTAGGCGGGACAGGGCGCAATGAGCAGTTCTTC.